There are many counts of the clone carrying this T cell receptor beta chain. The data are from a study of blood T cells in healthy people across ages. The second PCR ran about 6 to 11 cycles with a sample-barcoded 5' primer and J-beta primers. One entry per CDR3 protein results from TCRdb running MiXCR on the 5' RACE reads. The sample records hundreds of thousands of distinct CDR3 sequences, approximately 29% being singletons. In germline, CDR1 is DFQATT, CDR2 SNEGSKA (reference sequence). V gave up 7 bases and J gave up 5 bases; unmatched junction bases: 6. The CDR3 has 14 residues. Healthy Russian Caucasian donors spanned ages about 6 to 100 years.

The receptor's source is a woman at least 80 years old in good health. The rearrangement uses TRBV20-1 and TRBJ2-3; 13 positions agree with TRBD2. Material for sequencing was blood. CDR3 bases: TGCAGTGGGCGGACTAGCGGGGGCCGAGATACGCAGTATTTT. It codes for CSGRTSGGRDTQYF.